This T cell receptor beta chain was identified in a study of blood T cell repertoires in COVID-19. In the study overall: Some COVID-19 samples were acute and others convalescent; all came from the United States, Italy and Spain.

Authors' methods: Estimates of nucleated cell counts were drawn from the amplification of reference gene primers. TCRdb keeps only in-frame clones here, not all; method: immunoSEQ multiplex PCR. V and J calls and clone size are given by that table; D and trimming were obtained from the DNA. Here the sample spans 400,000 or so clones, about nine tenths being singletons. CDR1 is LNHDA and CDR2 is SQIVND in the germline V gene (reference sequence). The CDR3 has 15 amino acids. V was cut by 4 bases and J by 1 base, with 13 bases left in between. Sequencing was done on a sample of peripheral blood. The chain has TRBV19 and TRBJ1-1, with D uncertain. The TCR was taken from a middle-aged woman with COVID-19, enrolled during active disease. The CDR3 loop reads CASSSIATENTEAFF. DNA of the CDR3: TGTGCCAGTAGTAGTATTGCTACAGAGAACACTGAAGCTTTCTTT.